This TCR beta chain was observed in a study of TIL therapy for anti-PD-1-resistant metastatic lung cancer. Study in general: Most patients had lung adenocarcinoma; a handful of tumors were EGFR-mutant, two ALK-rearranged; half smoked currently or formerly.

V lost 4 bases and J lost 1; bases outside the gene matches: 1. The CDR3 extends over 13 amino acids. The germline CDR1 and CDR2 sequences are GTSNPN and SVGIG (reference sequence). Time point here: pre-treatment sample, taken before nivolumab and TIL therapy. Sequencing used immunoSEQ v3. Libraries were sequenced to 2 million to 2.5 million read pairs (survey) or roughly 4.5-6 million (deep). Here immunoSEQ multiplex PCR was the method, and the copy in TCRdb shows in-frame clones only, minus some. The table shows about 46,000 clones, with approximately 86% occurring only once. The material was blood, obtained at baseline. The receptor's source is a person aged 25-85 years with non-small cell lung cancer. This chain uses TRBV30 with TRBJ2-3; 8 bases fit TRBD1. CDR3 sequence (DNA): TGTGCCTGGACAGGGGGCGGCACAGATACGCAGTATTTT. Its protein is CAWTGGGTDTQYF.